The 13 T cell receptor beta chains below come from one sample, sequenced in a study of tumor-infiltrating lymphocytes in localized non-small cell lung cancer. Assay used: immunoSEQ multiplex PCR; TCRdb lists only in-frame clones, some missing. The sample lists 10,000 or so clones; around four fifths were seen once. Material: lung tumor tissue. These receptor sequences come from a human donor with non-small cell lung cancer.

This chain links TRBV28 with TRBJ2-7, with TRBD1 matching over 9 bases. The CDR3 sequence is 15 residues long. V was pared by 4 bases and J by 0 bases, with 4 bases of the junction left unmatched. The germline CDR1 and CDR2 sequences are MDHEN and SYDVKM. The CDR3 sequence: CASSSTGGASYEQYF. The CDR3 coding sequence is TGTGCCAGCAGTTCTACAGGGGGCGCCTCCTACGAGCAGTACTTC.

The rearrangement joins TRBV6-5 to TRBJ1-3; D remains unclear. Trimming pared 1 base from V and 9 bases from J, leaving 7 bases between. The CDR3 spans 12 residues. The germline CDR1 and CDR2 sequences are MNHEY and SVGAGI. The CDR3 spells CASSYLGGTIYF. CDR3 DNA sequence: TGTGCCAGCAGTTACTTGGGCGGCACCATATATTTT.

This clone was seen a handful of times. The genes are TRBV5-4 and TRBJ2-5, with TRBD2 matching over 10 bases. The CDR3 has 15 residues. CDR1 is SGHNT, CDR2 YYREEE, per germline (reference sequence). The ends lost 3 bases at V and 5 bases at J; junction bases unmatched: 7. The CDR3 region is CASSYQRGGQETQYF. CDR3 DNA sequence: TGTGCCAGCAGCTACCAGCGGGGGGGCCAGGAGACCCAGTACTTC.

The chain joins TRBV19 to TRBJ1-1; maybe TRBD1 (6 bases). Germline-derived CDR1 and CDR2 are LNHDA and SQIVND (reference sequence). The V end was cut by 1 base, the J end by 7 bases, with 16 bases between. The CDR3 runs 15 residues. The CDR3 region has the DNA TGTGCCAGTAGTATAGCGGCCGCGAGGGGGTTTGAAGCTTTCTTT. Its translation is CASSIAAARGFEAFF.

The table lists this clone with a few counts. The DNA for the CDR3 is TGTGCCAGCAGCAGACGACCTTCTAGCGGGGGAAACACCGGGGAGCTGTTTTTT. Its translation is CASSRRPSSGGNTGELFF. This chain joins TRBV9 and TRBJ2-2, with 10 bases fitting TRBD2. The CDR3 has 18 residues. Germline CDR1 reads SGDLS; CDR2 reads YYNGEE. The V segment lost 4 bases and the J segment 2 bases; nucleotides outside the gene matches: 11.

This chain uses TRBV11-2 with TRBJ2-1, with D possibly being TRBD1 (6 bases). V dropped 8 bases and J dropped 1 base, with 9 bases sitting between them. This CDR3 comprises 13 residues. Germline CDR1 SGHAT, CDR2 FQNNGV. For the CDR3, the DNA is TGTGCCAGCGCCACAGGGTCCTACAATGAGCAGTTCTTC. Residues: CASATGSYNEQFF.

The rearrangement uses TRBV30 and TRBJ1-2; D possibly corresponds to TRBD1 (6 bases). This CDR3 comprises 13 residues. Germline V CDR1 and CDR2: GTSNPN, SVGIG (reference sequence). V lost 2 bases and J lost 5, with 12 bases in between. The CDR3 sequence is CAWSWGASYGYTF. CDR3 DNA: TGTGCCTGGAGTTGGGGGGCTTCTTATGGCTACACCTTC.

V usage is TRBV9 and J usage is TRBJ1-3, with D tentatively TRBD1 (5 bases). The germline V gene encodes CDR1 SGDLS and CDR2 YYNGEE. The CDR3 is made up of 15 amino acids. Trimming shortened V by 3 bases and J by 2 bases, and 12 bases separated the two germline ends. CDR3 nucleotide sequence: TGTGCCAGCAGCGCACCAGGGAAGGCTGGAAACACCATATATTTT. Its translation is CASSAPGKAGNTIYF.

The DNA of the CDR3 is TGTGCCAGCAGTTACTCGGGTAGCGGACACACAGATACGCAGTATTTT. Amino acids: CASSYSGSGHTDTQYF. The chain employs TRBV6-5 and TRBJ2-3; TRBD2 is a possible D gene (6 bases). V dropped 0 bases and J dropped 2 bases, with 12 bases sitting between them. The length of the CDR3 is 16 residues. The germline gives CDR1 MNHEY, CDR2 SVGAGI.

The chain links TRBV28 to TRBJ2-5, with 7 nucleotides matching TRBD1. The CDR3 is 14 residues long. Losses at the gene ends were 5 bases for V and 1 base for J; bases not matched to a gene: 4. Germline loops: CDR1 MDHEN, CDR2 SYDVKM. The CDR3 DNA reads TGTGCCAGCAGTGAACAGGGGATCCAAGAGACCCAGTACTTC. Amino acid sequence: CASSEQGIQETQYF.

The V call is TRBV2, the J call TRBJ2-7, with 8 bases lining up with TRBD1. The germline V gene encodes CDR1 SNHLY and CDR2 FYNNEI. The CDR3 has 13 amino acids. The V segment lost 2 bases and the J segment 7 bases; nucleotides outside the gene matches: 4. The CDR3 nucleotides read TGTGCCAGCAGTGAACGGTGGGACAGGGAGCAGTACTTC. Translating gives CASSERWDREQYF.

The chain joins TRBV29-1 to TRBJ1-2, with 8 bases fitting TRBD1. Germline loops: CDR1 SQVTM, CDR2 ANQGSEA. With 3 bases clipped from V and 6 bases from J, the junction kept 9 bases outside the gene matches. The CDR3 length is 14 residues. The CDR3 loop is CSVDLGQGVDGYTF. CDR3 in DNA: TGCAGCGTTGACTTAGGACAGGGAGTGGATGGCTACACCTTC.

The rearrangement uses TRBV7-2 and TRBJ2-3, with TRBD2 identical over 9 bases. This CDR3 is 15 amino acids long. Per the germline V gene, CDR1 is SGHTA and CDR2 is FQGNSA. The ends lost 5 bases at V and 5 bases at J; junction bases unmatched: 8. The CDR3 DNA sequence: TGTGCCAGCAGCCCCCCGGCGGGAGGGAGAGATACGCAGTATTTT. Amino acids: CASSPPAGGRDTQYF.